One and the same sample provided the 8 T cell receptor beta chains below, sequenced in a study of blood T cell repertoires in COVID-19. Assay used: immunoSEQ multiplex PCR; TCRdb lists only in-frame clones, some missing. In the table there are some 260,000 clones, 82% of which are singletons. Sample: peripheral blood. These receptors originate from a woman aged 18-29 years with acute or convalescent COVID-19.

The gene calls are TRBV6-5 and TRBJ1-2; no firm D call. The CDR3 contains 13 residues. CDR1 and CDR2 (germline): MNHEY, SVGAGI. The V and J ends lost 0 bases and 8 bases respectively, with 10 bases between them. Here the CDR3 reads CASSYSERGGYTF. The CDR3 DNA follows: TGTGCCAGCAGTTACTCGGAGAGAGGGGGCTACACCTTC.

The genes are TRBV4-3 and TRBJ2-3, with 7 bases that match TRBD2. V was pared by 1 base and J by 0 bases, with 7 bases of the junction left unmatched. The germline V gene encodes CDR1 LGHNA and CDR2 YSLEER. This CDR3 is built from 17 residues. The CDR3 protein is CASSQGFGGTSTDTQYF. CDR3 in DNA: TGCGCCAGCAGCCAAGGATTCGGGGGGACTAGCACAGATACGCAGTATTTT.

In its sample, this clone was seen many times. This chain links TRBV11-2 with TRBJ2-7, with TRBD1 matching 7 bases. Per germline, CDR1 SGHAT and CDR2 FQNNGV. This CDR3 has 13 amino acids. V lost 5 bases, J lost 5 bases, and 6 bases stayed unmatched. CDR3 bases: TGTGCCAGCAGCAAAAACAGGGGCCACGAGCAGTACTTC. This translates into CASSKNRGHEQYF.

The gene calls are TRBV12-3 or TRBV12-4 and TRBJ2-6; D is undetermined. Trimming left V 5 bases short and J 1 base short, with 3 bases between. The CDR3 spans 13 residues. CDR3 DNA sequence: TGTGCCAGCAGTCCATCTGGGGCCAACGTCCTGACTTTC. This gives the protein CASSPSGANVLTF.

The V call is TRBV6-5, the J call TRBJ2-7; D might be TRBD2 (6 bases). The CDR3 is 13 amino acids. Deletions cut 2 bases from V and 7 bases from J, with 12 bases between. CDR1 MNHEY and CDR2 SVGAGI come from the germline V gene. CDR3 DNA: TGTGCCAGCAGTTACGGGCGGGACTGGGAGCAGTACTTC. Translation gives CASSYGRDWEQYF.

This chain uses TRBV6-2 or TRBV6-3 with TRBJ1-2; 8 bases agree with TRBD1. The junction had 13 bases not matched to a gene; V was cut back by 2 bases and J by 8 bases. Looked up from germline, CDR1 is MNHEY and CDR2 is SVGEGT. CDR3 length equals 16 residues. As DNA, the CDR3 is TGTGCCAGCAGTTACACCCGGTCAGGGGGCCAGGAAGGCTACACCTTC. Translated, it gives CASSYTRSGGQEGYTF.

This clone has just a few counts. The chain couples TRBV27 to TRBJ1-1, with D perhaps matching TRBD1 (5 bases). This CDR3 has 14 amino acids. Trimming left V 2 bases short and J 10 bases short, with 17 bases between. Germline V gene lookup returns CDR1 MNHEY and CDR2 SMNVEV (reference sequence). CDR3 DNA: TGTGCCAGCAGTTTAGATGAGGGACTGCGGGGAGCTTTCTTT. This sequence encodes CASSLDEGLRGAFF.

As concerns this clone: Other nucleotide sequences in the sample specify the same CDR3. The chain carries TRBV6-5 and TRBJ2-5; D perhaps matches TRBD1 (5 bases). This CDR3 comprises 13 residues. Germline CDR1 reads MNHEY; CDR2 reads SVGAGI. V was pared by 2 bases and J by 5 bases, with 9 bases between. CDR3 DNA sequence: TGTGCCAGCAGTTACGCAGGGTGGGAGACCCAGTACTTC. Residues: CASSYAGWETQYF.